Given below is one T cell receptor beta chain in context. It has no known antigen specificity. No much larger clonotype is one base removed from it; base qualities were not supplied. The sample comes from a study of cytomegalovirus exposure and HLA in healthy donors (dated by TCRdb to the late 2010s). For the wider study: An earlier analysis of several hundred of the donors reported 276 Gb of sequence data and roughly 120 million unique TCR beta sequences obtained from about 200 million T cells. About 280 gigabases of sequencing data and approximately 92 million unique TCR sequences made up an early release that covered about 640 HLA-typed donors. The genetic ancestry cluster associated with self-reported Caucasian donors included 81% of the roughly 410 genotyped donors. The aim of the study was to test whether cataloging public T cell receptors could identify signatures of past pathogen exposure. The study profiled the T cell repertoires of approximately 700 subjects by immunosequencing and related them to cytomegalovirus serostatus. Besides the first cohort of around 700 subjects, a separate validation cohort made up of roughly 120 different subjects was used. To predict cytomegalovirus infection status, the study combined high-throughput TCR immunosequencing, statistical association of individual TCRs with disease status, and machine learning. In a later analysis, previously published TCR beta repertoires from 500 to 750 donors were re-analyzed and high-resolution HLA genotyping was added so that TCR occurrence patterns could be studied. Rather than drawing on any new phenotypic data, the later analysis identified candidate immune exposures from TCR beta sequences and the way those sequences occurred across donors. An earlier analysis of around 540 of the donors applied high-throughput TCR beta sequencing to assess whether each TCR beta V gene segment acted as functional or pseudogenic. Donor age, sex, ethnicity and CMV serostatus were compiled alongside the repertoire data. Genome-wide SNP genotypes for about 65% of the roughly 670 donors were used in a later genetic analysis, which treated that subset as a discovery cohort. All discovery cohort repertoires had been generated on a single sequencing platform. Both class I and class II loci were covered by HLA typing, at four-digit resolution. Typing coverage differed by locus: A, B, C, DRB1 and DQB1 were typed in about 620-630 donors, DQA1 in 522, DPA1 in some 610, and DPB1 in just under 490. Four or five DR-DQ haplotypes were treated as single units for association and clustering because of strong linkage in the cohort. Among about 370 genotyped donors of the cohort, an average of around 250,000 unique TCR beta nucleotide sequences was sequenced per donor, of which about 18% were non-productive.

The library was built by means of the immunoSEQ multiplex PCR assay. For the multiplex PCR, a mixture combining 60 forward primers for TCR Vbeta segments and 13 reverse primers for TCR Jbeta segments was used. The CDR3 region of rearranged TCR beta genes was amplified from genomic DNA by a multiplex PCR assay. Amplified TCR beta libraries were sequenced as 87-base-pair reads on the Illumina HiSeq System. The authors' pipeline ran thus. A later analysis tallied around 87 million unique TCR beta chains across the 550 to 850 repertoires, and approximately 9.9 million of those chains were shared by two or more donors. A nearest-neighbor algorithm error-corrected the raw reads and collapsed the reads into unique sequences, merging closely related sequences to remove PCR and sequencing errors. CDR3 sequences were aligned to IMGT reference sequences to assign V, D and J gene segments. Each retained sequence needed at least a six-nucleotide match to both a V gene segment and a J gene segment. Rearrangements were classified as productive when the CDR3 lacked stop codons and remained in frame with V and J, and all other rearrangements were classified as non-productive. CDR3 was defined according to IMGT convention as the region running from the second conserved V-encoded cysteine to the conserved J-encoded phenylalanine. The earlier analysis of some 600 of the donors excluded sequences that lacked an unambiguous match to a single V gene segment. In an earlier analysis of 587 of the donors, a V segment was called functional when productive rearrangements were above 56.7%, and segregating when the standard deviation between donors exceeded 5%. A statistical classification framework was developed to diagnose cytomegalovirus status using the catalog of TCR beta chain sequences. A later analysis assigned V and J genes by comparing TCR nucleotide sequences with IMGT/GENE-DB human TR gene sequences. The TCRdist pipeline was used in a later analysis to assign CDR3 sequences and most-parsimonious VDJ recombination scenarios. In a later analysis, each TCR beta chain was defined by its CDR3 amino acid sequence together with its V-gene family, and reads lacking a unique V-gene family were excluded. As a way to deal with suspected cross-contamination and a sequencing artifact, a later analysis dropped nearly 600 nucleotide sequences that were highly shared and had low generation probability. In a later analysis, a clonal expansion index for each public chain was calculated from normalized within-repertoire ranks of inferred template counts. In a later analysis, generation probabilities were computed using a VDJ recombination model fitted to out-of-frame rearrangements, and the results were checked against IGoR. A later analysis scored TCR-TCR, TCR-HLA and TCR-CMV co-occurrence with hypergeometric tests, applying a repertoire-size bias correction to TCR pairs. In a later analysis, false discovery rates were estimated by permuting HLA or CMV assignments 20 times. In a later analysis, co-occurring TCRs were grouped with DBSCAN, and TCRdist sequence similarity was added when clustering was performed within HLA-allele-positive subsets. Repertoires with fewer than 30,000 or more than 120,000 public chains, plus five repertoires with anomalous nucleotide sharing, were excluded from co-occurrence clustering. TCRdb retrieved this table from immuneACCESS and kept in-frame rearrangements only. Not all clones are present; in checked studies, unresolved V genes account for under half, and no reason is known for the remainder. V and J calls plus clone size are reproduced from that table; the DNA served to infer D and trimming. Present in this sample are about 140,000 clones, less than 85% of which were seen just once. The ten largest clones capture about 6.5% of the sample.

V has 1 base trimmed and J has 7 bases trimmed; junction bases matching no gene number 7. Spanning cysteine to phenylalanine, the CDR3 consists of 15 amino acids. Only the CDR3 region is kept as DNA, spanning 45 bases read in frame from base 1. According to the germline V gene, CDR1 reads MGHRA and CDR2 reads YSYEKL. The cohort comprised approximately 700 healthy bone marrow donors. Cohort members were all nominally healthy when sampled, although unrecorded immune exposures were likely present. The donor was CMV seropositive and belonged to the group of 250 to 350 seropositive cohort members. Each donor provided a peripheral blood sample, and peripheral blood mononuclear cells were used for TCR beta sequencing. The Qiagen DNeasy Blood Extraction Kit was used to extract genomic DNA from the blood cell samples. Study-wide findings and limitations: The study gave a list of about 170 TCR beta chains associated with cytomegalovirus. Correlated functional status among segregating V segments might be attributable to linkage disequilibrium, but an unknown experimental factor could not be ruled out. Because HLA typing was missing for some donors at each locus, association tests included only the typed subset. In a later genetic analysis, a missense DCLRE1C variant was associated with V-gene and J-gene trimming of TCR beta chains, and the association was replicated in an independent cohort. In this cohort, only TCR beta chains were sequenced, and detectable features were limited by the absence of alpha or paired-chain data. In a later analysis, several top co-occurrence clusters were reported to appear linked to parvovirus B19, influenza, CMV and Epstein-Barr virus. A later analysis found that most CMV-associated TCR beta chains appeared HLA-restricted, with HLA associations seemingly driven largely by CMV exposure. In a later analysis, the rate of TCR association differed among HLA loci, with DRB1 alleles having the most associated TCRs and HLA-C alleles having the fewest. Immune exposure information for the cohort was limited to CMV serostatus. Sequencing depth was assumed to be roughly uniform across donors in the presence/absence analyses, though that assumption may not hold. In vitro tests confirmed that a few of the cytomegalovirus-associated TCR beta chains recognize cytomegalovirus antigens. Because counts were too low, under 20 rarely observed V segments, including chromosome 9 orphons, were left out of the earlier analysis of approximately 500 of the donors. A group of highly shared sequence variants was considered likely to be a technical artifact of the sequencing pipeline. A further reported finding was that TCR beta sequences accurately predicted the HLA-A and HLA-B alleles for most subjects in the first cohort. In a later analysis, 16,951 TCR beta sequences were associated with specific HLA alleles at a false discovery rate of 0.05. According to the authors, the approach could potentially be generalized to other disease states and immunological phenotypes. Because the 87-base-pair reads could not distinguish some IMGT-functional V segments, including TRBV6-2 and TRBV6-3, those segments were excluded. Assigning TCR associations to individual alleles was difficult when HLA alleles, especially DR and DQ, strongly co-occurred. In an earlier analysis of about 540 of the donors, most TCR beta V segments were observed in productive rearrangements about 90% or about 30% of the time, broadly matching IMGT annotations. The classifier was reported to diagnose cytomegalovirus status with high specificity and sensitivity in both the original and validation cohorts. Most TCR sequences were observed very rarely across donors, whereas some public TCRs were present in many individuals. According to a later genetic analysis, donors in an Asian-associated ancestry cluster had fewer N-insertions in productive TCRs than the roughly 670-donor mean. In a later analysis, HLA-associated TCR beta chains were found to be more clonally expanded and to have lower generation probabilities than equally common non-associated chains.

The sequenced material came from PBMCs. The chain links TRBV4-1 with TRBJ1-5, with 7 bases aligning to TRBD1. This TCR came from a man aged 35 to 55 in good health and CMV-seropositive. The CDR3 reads CASSQVAGTVQPQHF. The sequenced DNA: TGCGCCAGCAGCCAAGTCGCGGGGACAGTCCAGCCCCAGCATTTT.